This entry lists 7 T cell receptor beta chains sequenced from one sample in a study of T cell responses to AZD1222 COVID-19 vaccine. Clones were sequenced by immunoSEQ multiplex PCR, and TCRdb holds only the in-frame ones, with some missing. The table includes 100,000 or so clones, about 95% detected once. Source: peripheral blood, taken on day 0 of AZD1222 vaccination. These receptors were obtained from an adult in good health.

The chain recombines TRBV10-2 with TRBJ1-6, with D maybe TRBD1 (5 bases). V was cut by 7 bases and J by 7 bases, with 17 bases left in between. CDR1 WSHSY and CDR2 SAAADI come from the germline V gene. CDR3 length: 15 amino acids. CDR3 loop: CASTEGRAGNSPLHF. Here the CDR3 DNA reads TGCGCCAGCACTGAAGGCAGGGCAGGGAATTCACCCCTCCACTTT.

The chain carries TRBV3-1 (or the pseudogene TRBV3-2) and TRBJ2-1; possible D gene TRBD2, 6 bases. Trimming cost V 1 base and J 11 bases, with 24 bases left between them. The CDR3 is 17 residues long. Germline V lookup: CDR1 LGHDT, CDR2 YNNKEL (reference sequence). The CDR3 reads CASSQGTTSSGGRKQFF. CDR3 coding DNA: TGTGCCAGCAGCCAAGGAACCACTAGCTCTGGTGGCAGGAAGCAGTTCTTC.

The chain employs TRBV5-8 and TRBJ1-6; 7 positions agree with TRBD1. J gave up 7 bases and V 5 bases, and 12 bases lay outside the gene matches. CDR1 is SGHTS, CDR2 YDEGEE, per germline. The CDR3 length is 16 residues. As DNA, the CDR3 is TGTGCCAGCAGTTCCCTAGGGGACAGTCGAAATTCACCCCTCCACTTT. Translating gives CASSSLGDSRNSPLHF.

The chain joins TRBV18 to TRBJ2-4; 8 bases line up with TRBD2. The CDR3 contains 16 residues. Germline CDR1 and CDR2: KGHSH and LQKENI. V was clipped by 4 bases and J by 1 base; unmatched bases: 6. DNA for the CDR3: TGTGCCAGCTCACTATATAGCGGGAACGCCAAAAACATTCAGTACTTC. Its translation is CASSLYSGNAKNIQYF.

The V gene is TRBV3-1 (or the pseudogene TRBV3-2), the J gene TRBJ1-2; no reliable D call. CDR3 length: 14 amino acids. The V gene lost 0 bases and the J gene lost 3 bases, with 8 bases spanning the gap. Germline CDR1 and CDR2: LGHDT and YNNKEL (reference sequence). CDR3 protein: CASSQDPTDYGYTF. The CDR3 DNA reads TGTGCCAGCAGCCAAGACCCGACGGACTATGGCTACACCTTC.

The chain joins TRBV5-5 to TRBJ1-2; D unresolved. Looked up from germline, CDR1 is SGHKS and CDR2 is YYEKEE (reference sequence). V shed 4 bases and J shed 8 bases, with 15 bases lying between them. The CDR3 has 13 residues. The CDR3 DNA reads as TGTGCCAGCAGCCTACGACCCCTCAGGGGCTACACCTTC. Amino acids: CASSLRPLRGYTF.

The chain has TRBV4-1 and TRBJ1-1; no reliable D call. Trimming left V 0 bases short and J 2 bases short, with 7 bases between. This CDR3 has 14 amino acids. The germline V gene has CDR1 MGHRA and CDR2 YSYEKL. This CDR3 is CASSQESRNTEAFF. CDR3 in DNA: TGCGCCAGCAGCCAAGAGAGCAGAAACACTGAAGCTTTCTTT.